The sequence of this T cell receptor beta chain was determined in a study of CD8 T cells in Susac syndrome (dated by TCRdb to between 2017 and 2020). Concerning the study at large: Whether CD8+ T cell activation and differentiation in Susac syndrome was antigen driven was tested using repertoire sequencing. The clonality of the CD8+ T cell repertoire was compared across about a dozen healthy donors, 14 Susac syndrome patients and fewer than 16 multiple sclerosis patients.

Results the study describes overall, beyond this receptor: The number of individuals in the TCR sequencing and HLA analysis was recognized as being relatively small.

Peripheral blood CD8+ and CD4+ T cells from healthy donors, Susac syndrome patients and multiple sclerosis patients were profiled using high-throughput TCR beta sequencing. The multiple sclerosis controls were treatment-naive patients who had stable or active relapsing-remitting disease and met the revised McDonald criteria. Bulk CD8+ and CD4+ T cells were purified by magnetic negative isolation, whereas CD8+ TEMRA cells were enriched by FACS. Blood was collected in EDTA tubes and processed within 24 hours, with PBMCs isolated through density gradient centrifugation. PBMCs destined for TCR sequencing were cryopreserved in liquid nitrogen and later thawed in a 37 °C water bath. Purity of sorted or isolated CD4+, CD8+ and CD8+ TEMRA cells was at least 90%. RNA was extracted using the RNeasy kit, and roughly 0.45 to 1 ug of the RNA was reverse transcribed with random hexamers. The immunoSEQ multiplex PCR assay, which covers 54 Vbeta and 13 Jbeta segments, was used to amplify TCR beta CDR3 regions. To correct PCR amplification bias, a synthetic template baseline was used for both primer optimization and computational correction. From the authors' description of their analysis: Reads were annotated to V, D and J genes per IMGT and analyzed with immunoSEQ Analyzer, keeping only productive sequences. Clonality was computed as one minus Shannon entropy normalized by log2 of the number of productive unique sequences. For each patient and control, public and private clones were evaluated within the 100 most prevalent clones. Susac-specific clones were defined as absent from healthy and MS cohorts, around 1,000 published viral clones and other ImmuneACCESS disease sequences. TCRdb reprocessing: public reads trimmed at Q25 with fastp, clones called with MiXCR, in-frame beta chains kept. Entries that share a CDR3 protein sequence are merged under the most common genes and DNA. What appears here as the V and J calls and clone size reflects TCRdb's work, not the paper's. Across this sample there are about 300,000 distinct CDR3 sequences, with over 75% seen only once. The top ten constitute around 0.18% of the sample.

With respect to this clonotype: This receptor's antigen is unknown. Per-base quality was not reported, and no clone a single base away is much larger than it.

Sequences MGHDK (CDR1) and SYGVNS (CDR2) are obtained from the germline V gene. Reading from cysteine to phenylalanine, the CDR3 counts 16 amino acids. The kept DNA is CDR3 alone, 48 bases in frame from the first base. Relative to germline, V is 3 bases shorter and J is 7 bases shorter, with 18 bases between their ends. Rearrangement joined TRBV25-1 to TRBJ1-4; tentative D gene TRBD1, with 6 bases matching. The sample consisted of CD8+ T cells from PBMCs. This sequence was found in a human donor with multiple sclerosis. The CDR3 sequence is CASSEDPGGEGEKLFF. In nucleotides, the sequence is TGTGCCAGCAGTGAGGATCCGGGGGGCGAGGGTGAAAAACTGTTTTTT. The CDR3 plus the reference TRBV25-1 and TRBJ1-4 genes for the other parts give the full variable domain: EADIYQTPRYLVIGTGKKITLECSQTMGHDKMYWYQQDPGMELHLIHYSYGVNSTEKGDLSSESTVSRIRTEHFPLTLESARPSHTSQYLCASSEDPGGEGEKLFFGSGTQLSVL.